These 2 T cell receptor beta chains were all obtained from the same sample, sequenced in a study of Tregs in tolerant kidney transplant recipients. TCRdb keeps only in-frame clones here, not all; method: immunoSEQ multiplex PCR. The sample table includes approximately 49,000 clones. The specimen comprised CD4+ T cells from blood, sampled before the transplant. The receptors derive from a human donor who received a combined kidney and bone marrow transplant.

About this clone: The sequenced fragment ends 3 residues before the CDR3 boundary, so the rest is inferred from the germline J gene. This chain uses TRBV2 with TRBJ2-5; tentative D call: TRBD1 (5 bases). Trimming shortened V by 7 bases and J by 5 bases, and 8 bases separated the two germline ends. This CDR3 contains 11 residues. From germline, CDR1 is SNHLY and CDR2 FYNNEI. Partial CDR3 DNA: TGTGCCAGCAAGCAGGGTGAGACC. Its protein is CASKQGET. The whole CDR3 protein is CASKQGETQYF.

A word on this clone: Sequencing ends 3 residues short of the CDR3 end; the germline J gene provides the rest. The chain is built from TRBV12-3 or TRBV12-4 and TRBJ2-2, with 8 positions matching TRBD2. This CDR3 region has 13 residues. V lost 5 bases to trimming and J lost 6 bases; unmatched junction nucleotides: 2. This CDR3 is CASSPLAAGELFF. The covered CDR3 bases are TGTGCCAGCAGTCCACTAGCGGCCGGGGAG.